The following is a T cell receptor (beta chain) sequence with its context. Its specificity is unknown. PCR was performed using 60 Vbeta and 13 Jbeta primers. Profiled with immunoSEQ multiplex PCR; TCRdb holds only in-frame clones, not every one. Its table records roughly 75,000 clones. This sample is drawn from a study of cytomegalovirus exposure and HLA in healthy donors. About the study: For the approximately 400 genotyped donors, roughly 80% fell within the Caucasian-associated ancestry cluster.

The CDR3 length is 16 residues. Germline V CDR1 and CDR2: SGHNT, YYREEE (reference sequence). The ends lost 4 bases at V and 3 bases at J; junction bases unmatched: 10. General study results and limits: In a later analysis, donors in an Asian-associated ancestry cluster reportedly had fewer N-insertions in productive TCRs than the cohort mean. A later analysis showed HLA-associated TCR beta chains outstripping equally common others in clonal expansion.

The sequenced material came from PBMCs. The rearrangement links TRBV5-4 to TRBJ2-3, with 8 bases identical to TRBD2. The clonotype comes from a man aged 35-49 years in good health and CMV-seronegative. The CDR3 DNA sequence: TGTGCCAGCAGCAAGGGAAGCGGGAGTTCTACAGATACGCAGTATTTT. As protein: CASSKGSGSSTDTQYF.